The 10 T cell receptor beta chains given below trace back to one sample, sequenced in a study of blood T cell repertoires in COVID-19. Sequenced by immunoSEQ multiplex PCR; TCRdb stores in-frame clones only, minus some. The sample yields approximately 210,000 clones, around 80% seen once. The sequencing input was PBMCs or T cells enriched from blood (not recorded which). These receptor sequences come from a man aged 25 to 40 with acute COVID-19.

The rearrangement joins TRBV7-9 to TRBJ2-7, with 9 bases matching TRBD1. CDR1 is SEHNR and CDR2 is FQNEAQ in the germline V gene (reference sequence). V lost 5 bases to trimming and J lost 3 bases; unmatched junction nucleotides: 8. This CDR3 region has 15 residues. CDR3: CASSLKGQGDYEQYF. CDR3 sequence (DNA): TGTGCCAGCAGCCTGAAGGGACAGGGAGACTACGAGCAGTACTTC. Drawing the rest from reference TRBV7-9 and TRBJ2-7, the complete variable domain is DTGVSQNPRHKITKRGQNVTFRCDPISEHNRLYWYRQTLGQGPEFLTYFQNEAQLEKSRLLSDRFSAERPKGSFSTLEIQRTEQGDSAMYLCASSLKGQGDYEQYFGPGTRLTVT.

The rearrangement joins TRBV3-1 (or the pseudogene TRBV3-2) to TRBJ1-2; D uncertain. V shed 1 base and J shed 5 bases, with 11 bases lying between them. Germline V gene sequence: CDR1 LGHDT, CDR2 YNNKEL (reference sequence). The CDR3 runs to 14 residues. The CDR3 sequence is CASSQVAGWYGYTF. The CDR3 nucleotides are TGTGCCAGCAGCCAAGTTGCCGGTTGGTATGGCTACACCTTC.

This chain connects TRBV19 to TRBJ2-1; D is undetermined. The CDR3 is made up of 15 amino acids. Germline V gene lookup returns CDR1 LNHDA and CDR2 SQIVND (reference sequence). V dropped 3 bases and J dropped 0 bases, with 9 bases sitting between them. This chain's CDR3 is CASSIGTTSYNEQFF. The CDR3 DNA follows: TGTGCCAGTAGTATCGGTACTACCTCCTACAATGAGCAGTTCTTC. Full variable domain (missing parts from reference TRBV19 and TRBJ2-1): DGGITQSPKYLFRKEGQNVTLSCEQNLNHDAMYWYRQDPGQGLRLIYYSQIVNDFQKGDIAEGYSVSREKKESFPLTVTSAQKNPTAFYLCASSIGTTSYNEQFFGPGTRLTVL.

This clone was detected only once. This sample also contains other DNA sequences that code for the same CDR3. The rearrangement uses TRBV5-1 and TRBJ1-1; D gene unclear. Deletions cut 4 bases from V and 1 base from J, with 8 bases between. The CDR3 is 13 amino acids. Germline values: CDR1 SGHRS, CDR2 YFSETQ. The CDR3 region is CASSLQTNTEAFF. Written as DNA, the CDR3 is TGCGCCAGCAGCCTACAGACGAACACTGAAGCTTTCTTT.

The gene calls are TRBV27 and TRBJ2-7; 9 bases are a match to TRBD2. With 1 base clipped from V and 7 bases from J, the junction kept 11 bases outside the gene matches. The germline CDR1 and CDR2 sequences are MNHEY and SMNVEV (reference sequence). CDR3 length equals 16 residues. CDR3 DNA sequence: TGTGCCAGCAGTTTATATCGGGTAGCGGGGGTCGGTGAGCAGTACTTC. Translating gives CASSLYRVAGVGEQYF.

V and J are TRBV6-5 and TRBJ1-5; 9 nucleotides align to TRBD1. Per the germline V gene, CDR1 is MNHEY and CDR2 is SVGAGI. The V and J ends lost 6 bases and 1 base, in that order; junction bases with no gene match: 4. The CDR3 extends over 15 amino acids. This chain's CDR3 is CASRPGTGSNQPQHF. As DNA, the CDR3 is TGTGCCAGCAGGCCGGGGACAGGGAGCAATCAGCCCCAGCATTTT.

The DNA for the CDR3 is TGTGCCAGCAGTGGGACAGGGGGCCGTATCAACTATGGCTACACCTTC. Protein product: CASSGTGGRINYGYTF. The chain uses TRBV28 and TRBJ1-2, with 12 bases matching TRBD1. The J segment lost 2 bases and the V segment lost 5 bases, leaving 6 bases of the junction unmatched. Germline CDR1 and CDR2: MDHEN and SYDVKM. The CDR3 is made up of 16 amino acids.

V and J are TRBV19 and TRBJ2-6; D ambiguous. CDR3 length equals 15 residues. Germline-derived CDR1 and CDR2 are LNHDA and SQIVND (reference sequence). Between the trimmed V and J ends, which lost 5 bases and 2 bases, there was a span of 10 bases. CDR3 sequence reads: CASSLPGTGANVLTF. The CDR3 nucleotides are TGTGCCAGTAGTCTTCCGGGTACTGGGGCCAACGTCCTGACTTTC.

This clone has a single count. The genes are TRBV7-9 and TRBJ1-1, with D uncertain. V lost 1 base to trimming and J lost 8 bases, with 11 bases between them. The CDR3 loop spans 13 amino acids. Per the germline V gene, CDR1 is SEHNR and CDR2 is FQNEAQ (reference sequence). The CDR3 spells CASSLVADKEAFF. CDR3 nucleotide sequence: TGTGCCAGCAGCTTAGTGGCCGACAAAGAAGCTTTCTTT.

Remarks on this clone: A junction boundary mismatches the germline segment, possibly from a read error. CDR3 sequence: CASSEGGLADDQEAQYF. CDR3 nucleotide sequence: TGTGCCAGCAGTGAAGGAGGACTAGCGGACGACCAAGAGGCCCAGTACTTC. The chain joins TRBV6-1 to TRBJ2-5; 10 bases align to TRBD2. The CDR3 contains 17 residues. Germline V CDR1 and CDR2: MNHNS, SASEGT.